This entry is about one T cell receptor (beta chain). Its antigen remains unidentified. The cohort consisted of 666 healthy bone marrow donors. All cohort members were sampled while nominally healthy, although unrecorded immune exposures were likely present. The donor tested CMV seropositive, placing the donor among the 290 or so seropositive members of the cohort. Each donor provided a peripheral blood sample, and peripheral blood mononuclear cells were used for TCR beta sequencing. The Qiagen DNeasy Blood Extraction Kit was used to extract genomic DNA from the blood cell samples. V is shortened by 0 bases, J by 4 bases, and the region joining them spans 9 bases. From cysteine to phenylalanine, the CDR3 is 14 amino acids long. Just CDR3 DNA is preserved here, 42 bases in frame from base 1. From a lookup of the germline V gene, CDR1 and CDR2 are MGHRA and YSYEKL. The library relied on the immunoSEQ multiplex PCR assay. For the multiplex PCR, a mixture combining 60 forward primers for TCR Vbeta segments and 13 reverse primers for TCR Jbeta segments was used. The CDR3 region of rearranged TCR beta genes was amplified from genomic DNA by a multiplex PCR assay. Amplified TCR beta libraries were sequenced as 87-base-pair reads on the Illumina HiSeq System. In the original analysis: In a later analysis, 70 million to 95 million unique TCR beta chains were counted across the 650 to 700 repertoires, and roughly 10 million of these chains were shared by at least two donors. A nearest-neighbor algorithm error-corrected the raw reads and collapsed the reads into unique sequences, merging closely related sequences to remove PCR and sequencing errors. CDR3 sequences were aligned to IMGT reference sequences to assign V, D and J gene segments. For a sequence to be retained, a match of at least six nucleotides was required to both a V gene segment and a J gene segment. A rearrangement counted as productive if the CDR3 had no stop codons and remained in frame with V and J, and every other rearrangement counted as non-productive. Following IMGT convention, CDR3 was defined as the stretch from the second conserved V-encoded cysteine to the conserved J-encoded phenylalanine. The earlier analysis of roughly 590 of the donors excluded sequences that lacked an unambiguous match to a single V gene segment. In an earlier analysis of several hundred of the donors, V segments were called functional above 56.7% productive rearrangements and were called segregating when the between-donor standard deviation exceeded 5%. A statistical classification framework was built for diagnosing cytomegalovirus status from the catalog of TCR beta chain sequences. A later analysis assigned V and J genes by comparing TCR nucleotide sequences with IMGT/GENE-DB human TR gene sequences. The TCRdist pipeline was used in a later analysis to assign CDR3 sequences and most-parsimonious VDJ recombination scenarios. A later analysis defined each TCR beta chain by its CDR3 amino acid sequence plus V-gene family, and excluded reads lacking a unique V-gene family. A later analysis removed 500 to 650 highly shared, low-generation-probability nucleotide sequences to deal with suspected cross-contamination and a sequencing artifact. For each public chain, a later analysis derived a clonal expansion index from normalized ranks of inferred template counts within each repertoire. In a later analysis, generation probabilities were computed using a VDJ recombination model fitted to out-of-frame rearrangements, and the results were checked against IGoR. In a later analysis, hypergeometric tests were used to score TCR-TCR, TCR-HLA and TCR-CMV co-occurrence, with a repertoire-size bias correction applied to TCR pairs. A later analysis estimated false discovery rates by permuting HLA or CMV assignments 20 times. In a later analysis, co-occurring TCRs were grouped using DBSCAN, with TCRdist sequence similarity added in when clustering inside HLA-allele-positive subsets. Repertoires with fewer than 30,000 or more than 120,000 public chains, plus five repertoires with anomalous nucleotide sharing, were excluded from co-occurrence clustering. As stored in TCRdb, this immuneACCESS dataset retains in-frame rearrangements with V and J assigned. A fraction of the clones does not appear; measured against another copy, unresolved V genes explain less than half of the discrepancy, and the remainder lacks a known reason. V and J calls and clone size come straight from that table; D and trimming were deduced from the DNA. This sample's table contains about 49,000 clones. About an eighth of the sample goes to the ten largest clones.

This specimen belongs to a study of cytomegalovirus exposure and HLA in healthy donors (dated by TCRdb to 2016 to 2017). Describing the broader study: An earlier analysis of some 620 of the donors reported roughly 300 Gb of sequence data and 117 million unique TCR beta sequences obtained from about 179 million T cells. Approximately 300 gigabases of sequencing data and tens of millions of unique TCR sequences were included in an early release covering around 650 HLA-typed donors. The genetic ancestry cluster associated with self-reported Caucasian donors included about four fifths of the approximately 410 genotyped donors. The study aimed to test whether cataloging public T cell receptors could reveal signatures of past pathogen exposure. The study profiled the T cell repertoires of 500 to 800 subjects by immunosequencing and related them to cytomegalovirus serostatus. Along with the roughly 670-subject first cohort, a separate validation cohort of some 130 different subjects was used. The study combined high-throughput TCR immunosequencing, statistical association of individual TCRs with disease status, and machine learning to predict cytomegalovirus infection status. In a later analysis, previously published TCR beta repertoires from 500 to 750 donors were re-analyzed and high-resolution HLA genotyping was added so that TCR occurrence patterns could be studied. Rather than using new phenotypic data, the later analysis identified candidate immune exposures from TCR beta sequences and from how often those sequences occurred across donors. To decide whether each TCR beta V gene segment behaved as functional or pseudogenic, an earlier analysis of some 600 of the donors relied on high-throughput TCR beta sequencing. Donor age, sex, ethnicity and CMV serostatus were collected together with the repertoire data. A later genetic analysis took genome-wide SNP genotypes for about three fifths of the 666 donors and used that subset as a discovery cohort. Every discovery cohort repertoire had been produced on one sequencing platform. Class I and class II HLA loci were covered by the typing at four-digit resolution. Typing coverage differed by locus: A, B, C, DRB1 and DQB1 were typed in roughly 629-640 donors, DQA1 in 500 to 550, DPA1 in 600 to 610, and DPB1 in around 490. Four or five DR-DQ haplotypes were treated as single units for association and clustering because of strong linkage in the cohort. Among some 410 genotyped donors of the cohort, an average of roughly 230,000 unique TCR beta nucleotide sequences was sequenced per donor, of which approximately 19% were non-productive.

Study-wide findings and limitations: Roughly 15 rarely observed V segments, including chromosome 9 orphons, were excluded from the earlier analysis of some 590 of the donors because counts were too low. In the study, about 150 TCR beta chains were listed as associated with cytomegalovirus. For the cohort, immune exposure information was limited to CMV serostatus. It was suggested by the authors that the approach could potentially be generalized to other disease states and immunological phenotypes. In a later analysis, most CMV-associated TCR beta chains were found to appear HLA-restricted, with HLA associations seemingly driven largely by CMV exposure. In an earlier analysis of some 500 of the donors, most TCR beta V segments appeared in productive rearrangements about 90% or about 30% of the time, broadly matching IMGT annotations. A cluster of highly shared sequence variants was judged likely to represent a technical artifact of the sequencing pipeline. In both the original and validation cohorts, the classifier was reported to diagnose cytomegalovirus status with high specificity and sensitivity. A later analysis found that TCR association rates varied across HLA loci, with DRB1 alleles showing the most associated TCRs and HLA-C alleles the fewest. A later genetic analysis reported fewer N-insertions in productive TCRs among donors in an Asian-associated ancestry cluster than the 666-donor mean. An association between a missense DCLRE1C variant and V-gene and J-gene trimming of TCR beta chains was found in a later genetic analysis and replicated in an independent cohort. A further reported finding was that TCR beta sequences accurately predicted the HLA-A and HLA-B alleles for most subjects in the first cohort. In this cohort, only TCR beta chains were sequenced, and detectable features were limited by the absence of alpha or paired-chain data. Presence/absence analyses assumed roughly uniform sequencing depth across donors, an assumption that may not hold. In a later analysis, around 15,000 TCR beta sequences were associated with specific HLA alleles at a false discovery rate of 0.05. According to a later analysis, parvovirus B19, influenza, CMV and Epstein-Barr virus appeared linked to several top co-occurrence clusters. Because HLA typing was unavailable for some donors at each locus, only the typed subset was used in association tests. In a later analysis, HLA-associated TCR beta chains showed more clonal expansion and lower generation probabilities than non-associated chains that were equally common. Some IMGT-functional V segments, including TRBV6-2 and TRBV6-3, could not be distinguished by the 87-base-pair reads and were therefore excluded. Three of the identified cytomegalovirus-associated TCR beta chains were confirmed in vitro to be specific for cytomegalovirus antigens. Most TCR sequences were seen in very few donors, while some public TCRs were found in many individuals. Correlated functional status among segregating V segments might reflect linkage disequilibrium, but an unknown experimental factor could not be ruled out. When HLA alleles, especially DR and DQ, strongly co-occurred, TCR associations were difficult to assign to individual alleles.

What was sequenced was PBMCs. The sequence derives from a man aged 18 to 29 in good health and CMV-seropositive. The rearrangement combines TRBV4-1 with TRBJ2-5; the D gene lacks a confident call. The encoded CDR3 is CASSQDAELETQYF. The DNA sequence reads TGCGCCAGCAGCCAAGATGCGGAGTTAGAGACCCAGTACTTC.